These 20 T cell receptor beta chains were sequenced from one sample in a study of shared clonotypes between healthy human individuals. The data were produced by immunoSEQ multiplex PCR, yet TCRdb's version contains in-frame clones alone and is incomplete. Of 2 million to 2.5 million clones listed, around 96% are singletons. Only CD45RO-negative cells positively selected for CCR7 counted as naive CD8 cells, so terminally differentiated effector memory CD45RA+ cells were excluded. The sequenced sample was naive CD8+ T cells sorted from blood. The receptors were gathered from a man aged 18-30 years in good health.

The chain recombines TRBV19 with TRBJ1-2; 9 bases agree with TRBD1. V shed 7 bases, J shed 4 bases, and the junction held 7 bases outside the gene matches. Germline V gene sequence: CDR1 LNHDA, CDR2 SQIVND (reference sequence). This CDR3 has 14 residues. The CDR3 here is CASKQGQGSYGYTF. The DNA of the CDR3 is TGTGCCAGTAAACAGGGACAGGGTAGCTATGGCTACACCTTC.

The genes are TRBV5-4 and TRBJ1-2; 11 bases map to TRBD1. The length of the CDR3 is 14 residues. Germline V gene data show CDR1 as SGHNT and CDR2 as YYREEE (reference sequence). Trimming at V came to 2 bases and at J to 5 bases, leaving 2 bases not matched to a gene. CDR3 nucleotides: TGTGCCAGCAGCTTCGGACAGGGGGCTTATGGCTACACCTTC. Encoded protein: CASSFGQGAYGYTF. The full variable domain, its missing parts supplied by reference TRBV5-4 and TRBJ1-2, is ETGVTQSPTHLIKTRGQQVTLRCSSQSGHNTVSWYQQALGQGPQFIFQYYREEENGRGNFPPRFSGLQFPNYSSELNVNALELDDSALYLCASSFGQGAYGYTFGSGTRLTVV.

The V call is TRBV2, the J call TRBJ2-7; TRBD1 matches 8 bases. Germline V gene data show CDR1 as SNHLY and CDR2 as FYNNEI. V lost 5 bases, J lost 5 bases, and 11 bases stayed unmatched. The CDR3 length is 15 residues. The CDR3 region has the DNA TGTGCCAGCAGTCGGGCGCAGGGGGCGAAGGACGAGCAGTACTTC. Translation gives CASSRAQGAKDEQYF.

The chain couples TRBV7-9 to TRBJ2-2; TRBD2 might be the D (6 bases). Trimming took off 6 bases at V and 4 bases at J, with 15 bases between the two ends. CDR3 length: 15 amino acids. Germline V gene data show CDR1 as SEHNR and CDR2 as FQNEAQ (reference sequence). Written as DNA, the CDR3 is TGTGCCAGCAGGGGGACTCATTTTAGCACCGGGGAGCTGTTTTTT. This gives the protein CASRGTHFSTGELFF.

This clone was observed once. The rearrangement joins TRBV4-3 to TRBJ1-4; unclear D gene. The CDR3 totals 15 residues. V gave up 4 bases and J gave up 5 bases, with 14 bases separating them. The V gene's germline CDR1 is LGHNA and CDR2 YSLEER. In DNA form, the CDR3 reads TGCGCCAGCAGCCGGCTGACTGGCTTAAATGAAAAACTGTTTTTT. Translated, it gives CASSRLTGLNEKLFF.

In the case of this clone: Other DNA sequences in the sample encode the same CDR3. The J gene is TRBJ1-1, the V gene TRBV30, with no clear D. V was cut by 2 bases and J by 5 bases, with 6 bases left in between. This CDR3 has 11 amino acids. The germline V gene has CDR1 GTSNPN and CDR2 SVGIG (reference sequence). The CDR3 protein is CAWSSGTEAFF. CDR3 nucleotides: TGTGCCTGGAGTTCAGGTACTGAAGCTTTCTTT. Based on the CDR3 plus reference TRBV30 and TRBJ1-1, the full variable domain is SQTIHQWPATLVQPVGSPLSLECTVEGTSNPNLYWYRQAAGRGLQLLFYSVGIGQISSEVPQNLSASRPQDRQFILSSKKLLLSDSGFYLCAWSSGTEAFFGQGTRLTVV.

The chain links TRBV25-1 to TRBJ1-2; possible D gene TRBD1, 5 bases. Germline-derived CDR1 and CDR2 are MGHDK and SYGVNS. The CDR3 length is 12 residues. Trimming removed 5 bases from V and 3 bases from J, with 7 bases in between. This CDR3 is CASSWGDYGYTF. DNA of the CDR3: TGTGCCAGCAGTTGGGGGGACTATGGCTACACCTTC.

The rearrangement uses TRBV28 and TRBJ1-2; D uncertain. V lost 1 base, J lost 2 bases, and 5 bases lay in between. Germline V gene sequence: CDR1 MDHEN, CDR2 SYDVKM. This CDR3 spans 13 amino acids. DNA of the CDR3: TGTGCCAGCAGTTTATTCGCCAACTATGGCTACACCTTC. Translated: CASSLFANYGYTF.

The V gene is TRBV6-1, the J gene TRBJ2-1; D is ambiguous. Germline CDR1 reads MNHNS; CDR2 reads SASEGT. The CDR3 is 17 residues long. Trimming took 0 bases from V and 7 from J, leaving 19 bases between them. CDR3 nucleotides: TGTGCCAGCAGTGAAGCCCCGGCAGACCTGACTGGGAATGAGCAGTTCTTC. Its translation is CASSEAPADLTGNEQFF.

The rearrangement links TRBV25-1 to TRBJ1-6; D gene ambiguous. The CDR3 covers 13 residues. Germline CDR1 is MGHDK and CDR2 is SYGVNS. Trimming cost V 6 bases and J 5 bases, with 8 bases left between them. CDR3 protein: CASRREDNSPLHF. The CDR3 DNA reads TGTGCCAGCAGGAGGGAAGATAATTCACCCCTCCACTTT.

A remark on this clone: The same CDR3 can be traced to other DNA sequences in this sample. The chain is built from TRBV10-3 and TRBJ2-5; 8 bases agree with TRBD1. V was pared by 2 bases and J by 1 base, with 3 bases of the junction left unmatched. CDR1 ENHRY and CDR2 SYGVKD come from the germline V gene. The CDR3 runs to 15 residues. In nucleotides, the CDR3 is TGTGCCATCAGTGAGCCGGGGACAGGCCAAGAGACCCAGTACTTC. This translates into CAISEPGTGQETQYF.

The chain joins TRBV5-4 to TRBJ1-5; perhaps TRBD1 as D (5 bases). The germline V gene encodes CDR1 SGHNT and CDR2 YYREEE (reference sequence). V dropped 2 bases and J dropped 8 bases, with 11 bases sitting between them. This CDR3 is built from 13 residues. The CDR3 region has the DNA TGTGCCAGCAGCTTCCACGCGGGGGAGCCCCAGCATTTT. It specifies CASSFHAGEPQHF. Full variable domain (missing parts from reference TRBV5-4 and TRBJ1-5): ETGVTQSPTHLIKTRGQQVTLRCSSQSGHNTVSWYQQALGQGPQFIFQYYREEENGRGNFPPRFSGLQFPNYSSELNVNALELDDSALYLCASSFHAGEPQHFGDGTRLSIL.

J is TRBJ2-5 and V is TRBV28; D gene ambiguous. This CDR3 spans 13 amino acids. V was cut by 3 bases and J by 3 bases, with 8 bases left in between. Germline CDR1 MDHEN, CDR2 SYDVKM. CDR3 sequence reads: CASSFVGEETQYF. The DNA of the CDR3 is TGTGCCAGCAGTTTTGTGGGTGAAGAGACCCAGTACTTC.

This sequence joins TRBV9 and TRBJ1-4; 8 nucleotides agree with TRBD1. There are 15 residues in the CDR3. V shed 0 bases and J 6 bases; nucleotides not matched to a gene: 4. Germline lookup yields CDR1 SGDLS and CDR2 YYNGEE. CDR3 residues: CASSVGDRTDEKLFF. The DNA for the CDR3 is TGTGCCAGCAGCGTAGGGGACAGGACGGATGAAAAACTGTTTTTT.

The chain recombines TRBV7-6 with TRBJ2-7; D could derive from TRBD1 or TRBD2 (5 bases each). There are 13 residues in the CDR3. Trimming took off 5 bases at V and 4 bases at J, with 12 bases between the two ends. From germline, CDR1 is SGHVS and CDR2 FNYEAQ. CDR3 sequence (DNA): TGTGCCAGCAGCATTGGGGACGGGTACGAGCAGTACTTC. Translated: CASSIGDGYEQYF.

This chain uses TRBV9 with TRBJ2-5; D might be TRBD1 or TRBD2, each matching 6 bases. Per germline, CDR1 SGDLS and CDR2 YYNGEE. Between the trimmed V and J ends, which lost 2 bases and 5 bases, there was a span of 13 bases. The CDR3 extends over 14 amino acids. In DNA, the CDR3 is TGTGCCAGCAGCGTCTTCGGGGGCGCTGAGACCCAGTACTTC. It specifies CASSVFGGAETQYF. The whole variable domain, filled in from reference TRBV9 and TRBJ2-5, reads DSGVTQTPKHLITATGQRVTLRCSPRSGDLSVYWYQQSLDQGLQFLIQYYNGEERAKGNILERFSAQQFPDLHSELNLSSLELGDSALYFCASSVFGGAETQYFGPGTRLLVL.

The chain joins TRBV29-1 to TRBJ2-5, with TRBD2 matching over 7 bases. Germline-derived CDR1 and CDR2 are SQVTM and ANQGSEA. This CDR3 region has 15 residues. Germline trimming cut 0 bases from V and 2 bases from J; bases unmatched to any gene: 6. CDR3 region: CSVEDPLGGQETQYF. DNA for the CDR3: TGCAGCGTTGAAGACCCTCTCGGGGGGCAAGAGACCCAGTACTTC.

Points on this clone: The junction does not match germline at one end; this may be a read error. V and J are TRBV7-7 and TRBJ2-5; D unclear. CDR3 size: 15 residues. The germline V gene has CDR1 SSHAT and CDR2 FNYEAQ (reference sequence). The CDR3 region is CASSAARSSQETQYF. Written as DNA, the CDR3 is TGTGCTAGCAGCGCCGCAAGGAGCTCTCAAGAGACCCAGTACTTC. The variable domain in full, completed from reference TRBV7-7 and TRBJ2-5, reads GAGVSQSPRYKVTKRGQDVTLRCDPISSHATLYWYQQALGQGPEFLTYFNYEAQPDKSGLPSDRFSAERPEGSISTLTIQRTEQRDSAMYRCASSAARSSQETQYFGPGTRLLVL.

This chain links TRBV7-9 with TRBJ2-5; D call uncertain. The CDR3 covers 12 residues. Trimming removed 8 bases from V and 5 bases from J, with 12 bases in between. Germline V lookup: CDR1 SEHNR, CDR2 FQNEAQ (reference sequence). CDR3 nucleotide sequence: TGTGCCAGCGGAACCACGGCCGAGACCCAGTACTTC. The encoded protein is CASGTTAETQYF.

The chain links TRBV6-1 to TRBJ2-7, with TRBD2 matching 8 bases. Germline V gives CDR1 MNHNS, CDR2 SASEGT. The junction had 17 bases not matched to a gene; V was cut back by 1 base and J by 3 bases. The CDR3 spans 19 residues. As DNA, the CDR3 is TGTGCCAGCAGTGAAGTATTGGGTTCCGCGGCGGCGGGAGGCTACGAGCAGTACTTC. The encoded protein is CASSEVLGSAAAGGYEQYF.